A single sample is the source of the 21 T cell receptor beta chains below, sequenced in a study of monozygotic twins with inflammatory bowel disease (dated by TCRdb to about 2019). Preparation of the library involved 5' RACE. Sequencing used an Illumina HiSeq 2500. Reprocessed by TCRdb, the reads give a single entry per CDR3 protein sequence, without DNA. This sample's table has entries for around 410,000 distinct CDR3 sequences. Under 3% of the sample goes to the ten largest clones. The sequenced sample was blood. These receptors came from a human donor with ulcerative colitis or Crohn's disease, or a healthy co-twin of an affected twin (not recorded which).

V is TRBV3-1 and J is TRBJ2-1; with no DNA, the TCRdb D assignment of TRBD2 cannot be verified. This CDR3 region has 17 residues. Per germline, CDR1 LGHDT and CDR2 YNNKEL (reference sequence). The CDR3 spells CASSLVRNQRGYNEQFF.

V gene TRBV30 combines with J gene TRBJ2-1; as DNA is missing, the TRBD1 call by TCRdb cannot be tested. Germline V gene lookup returns CDR1 GTSNPN and CDR2 SVGIG (reference sequence). The CDR3 is 12 amino acids. This CDR3 reads CAWSRGQTKQFF.

CDR3 protein: CASSLNPSGSTDTQYF. The chain uses TRBV7-3 and TRBJ2-3; checking the TCRdb D call of TRBD2 is not possible without DNA. CDR3 length: 16 amino acids. Germline V lookup: CDR1 SGHTA, CDR2 FQGTGA.

V and J are TRBV18 and TRBJ2-2; lacking DNA, the TRBD2 call made by TCRdb goes unchecked. The germline V gene has CDR1 KGHSH and CDR2 LQKENI. The CDR3 loop spans 18 amino acids. The CDR3 is CASSPRQGVAGNTGELFF.

V and J are TRBV30 and TRBJ1-1; TCRdb calls TRBD1, which cannot be checked without DNA. Germline CDR1 GTSNPN, CDR2 SVGIG (reference sequence). This CDR3 region has 13 residues. CDR3 protein: CAWTRALNTEAFF.

Here the CDR3 reads CASSSGPIFKELLSEKLFF. The gene calls are TRBV11-1 and TRBJ1-4. The length of the CDR3 is 19 residues. From germline, CDR1 is SGHAT and CDR2 FQDESV (reference sequence).

This sequence joins TRBV5-4 and TRBJ1-1. In germline, CDR1 is SGHNT, CDR2 YYREEE (reference sequence). The CDR3 runs 15 residues. The chain's CDR3 is CASSLVGRMNTEAFF. The variable domain in full, with the rest retrieved from reference TRBV5-4 and TRBJ1-1, is ETGVTQSPTHLIKTRGQQVTLRCSSQSGHNTVSWYQQALGQGPQFIFQYYREEENGRGNFPPRFSGLQFPNYSSELNVNALELDDSALYLCASSLVGRMNTEAFFGQGTRLTVV.

The V and J genes are TRBV12-3 or TRBV12-4 and TRBJ2-7; as DNA is missing, the TRBD1 call by TCRdb cannot be tested. The CDR3 has 14 amino acids. The CDR3 loop reads CASTLQGELGEQYF.

CDR3 region: CASSLAEIVGDTQYF. This chain uses TRBV7-6 with TRBJ2-3. The germline CDR1 and CDR2 sequences are SGHVS and FNYEAQ. The CDR3 loop spans 15 amino acids.

The V gene is TRBV10-3, the J gene TRBJ2-1; as DNA is missing, the TRBD1 call by TCRdb cannot be tested. The CDR3 extends over 13 amino acids. CDR1 and CDR2 from the germline V gene are ENHRY and SYGVKD. The CDR3 spells CAIGTRDKDEQFF.

The rearrangement uses TRBV6-2 or TRBV6-3 and TRBJ1-5; TCRdb gives TRBD1 as the D gene, but with no DNA this cannot be confirmed. The CDR3 spans 12 residues. Germline loops: CDR1 MNHEY, CDR2 SVGEGT. The CDR3 sequence is CASSYGAQPQHF.

The chain links TRBV6-6 to TRBJ1-6; TCRdb's D call of TRBD1 is untestable without DNA. Looked up from germline, CDR1 is MNHNY and CDR2 is SVGAGI (reference sequence). The CDR3 runs 14 residues. The CDR3 is CATISGTSNSPLHF.

V gene TRBV27 combines with J gene TRBJ2-1; the D gene TCRdb calls, TRBD1, cannot be checked with no DNA. This CDR3 has 18 amino acids. Per the germline V gene, CDR1 is MNHEY and CDR2 is SMNVEV (reference sequence). CDR3 amino acids: CASSLFAGPLSPYNEQFF.

The chain uses TRBV19 and TRBJ2-1. Germline CDR1 reads LNHDA; CDR2 reads SQIVND (reference sequence). The CDR3 is 12 residues long. This CDR3 reads CASRTKYNEQFF. Looking up the rest from reference TRBV19 and TRBJ2-1 gives the full variable domain: DGGITQSPKYLFRKEGQNVTLSCEQNLNHDAMYWYRQDPGQGLRLIYYSQIVNDFQKGDIAEGYSVSREKKESFPLTVTSAQKNPTAFYLCASRTKYNEQFFGPGTRLTVL.

The J gene is TRBJ1-3, the V gene TRBV7-2. The CDR3 extends over 16 amino acids. In germline, CDR1 is SGHTA, CDR2 FQGNSA. The CDR3 here is CASSLVGSSSGNTIYF.

The V gene is TRBV2, the J gene TRBJ2-3; TCRdb names TRBD2, which stays unverified in the absence of DNA. CDR3 length equals 16 residues. Looked up from germline, CDR1 is SNHLY and CDR2 is FYNNEI. The CDR3 region is CASSRLTSSRTDTQYF. Combining the CDR3 with reference TRBV2 and TRBJ2-3 gives the whole variable domain EPEVTQTPSHQVTQMGQEVILRCVPISNHLYFYWYRQILGQKVEFLVSFYNNEISEKSEIFDDQFSVERPDGSNFTLKIRSTKLEDSAMYFCASSRLTSSRTDTQYFGPGTRLTVL.

The chain is built from TRBV20-1 and TRBJ2-7; TCRdb returns TRBD2, unconfirmable since there is no DNA. Germline V lookup: CDR1 DFQATT, CDR2 SNEGSKA (reference sequence). CDR3 length equals 16 residues. The CDR3 sequence: CSARDLVSGSPYEQYF.

The gene calls are TRBV7-2 and TRBJ2-4; TCRdb outputs TRBD2, but without DNA this stays unchecked. The CDR3 covers 13 residues. CDR1 is SGHTA, CDR2 FQGNSA, per germline. The CDR3 loop reads CASSSDSPRVQYF.

The chain is built from TRBV7-3 and TRBJ2-7; TCRdb proposes TRBD2, but this gene call is untestable without DNA. The CDR3 totals 13 residues. Germline V gene lookup returns CDR1 SGHTA and CDR2 FQGTGA. Here the CDR3 reads CASMGGTLYEQYF.

The CDR3 sequence: CASSAITGDHFYEQYF. The chain uses TRBV6-1 and TRBJ2-7; there is no DNA to check the TCRdb D call of TRBD1. This CDR3 is built from 16 residues. Germline CDR1 is MNHNS and CDR2 is SASEGT.

The CDR3 loop is CASSQDLRAQPQHF. This sequence joins TRBV3-1 and TRBJ1-5. The CDR3 is made up of 14 amino acids. The germline CDR1 and CDR2 sequences are LGHDT and YNNKEL (reference sequence).